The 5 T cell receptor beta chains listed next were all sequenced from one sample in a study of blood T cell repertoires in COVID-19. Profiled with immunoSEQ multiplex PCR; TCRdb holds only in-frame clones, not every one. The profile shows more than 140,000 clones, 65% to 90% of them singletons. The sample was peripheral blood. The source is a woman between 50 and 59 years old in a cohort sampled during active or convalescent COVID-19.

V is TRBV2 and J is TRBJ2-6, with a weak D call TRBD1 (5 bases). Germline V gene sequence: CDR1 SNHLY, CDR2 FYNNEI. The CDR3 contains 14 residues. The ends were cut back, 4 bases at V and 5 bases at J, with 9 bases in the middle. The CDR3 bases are TGTGCCAGCAGTGGAAGGGGCTGGGCCAACGTCCTGACTTTC. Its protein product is CASSGRGWANVLTF.

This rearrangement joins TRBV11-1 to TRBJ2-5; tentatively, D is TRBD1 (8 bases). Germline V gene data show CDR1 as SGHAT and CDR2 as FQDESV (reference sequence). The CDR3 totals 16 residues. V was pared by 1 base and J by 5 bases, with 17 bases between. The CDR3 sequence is CASSLGGRGREETQYF. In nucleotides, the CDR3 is TGTGCCAGCAGCTTAGGTGGCAGGGGGCGGGAGGAGACCCAGTACTTC.

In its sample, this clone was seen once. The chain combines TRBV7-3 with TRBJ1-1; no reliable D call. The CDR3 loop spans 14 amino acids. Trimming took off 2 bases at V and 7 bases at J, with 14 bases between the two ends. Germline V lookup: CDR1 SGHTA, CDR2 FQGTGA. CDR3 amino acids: CASSLDWRGSEAFF. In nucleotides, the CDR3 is TGTGCCAGCAGCTTAGATTGGCGGGGAAGTGAAGCTTTCTTT. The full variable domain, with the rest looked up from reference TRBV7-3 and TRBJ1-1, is GAGVSQTPSNKVTEKGKYVELRCDPISGHTALYWYRQSLGQGPEFLIYFQGTGAADDSGLPNDRFFAVRPEGSVSTLKIQRTERGDSAVYLCASSLDWRGSEAFFGQGTRLTVV.

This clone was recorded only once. The CDR3 DNA is TGTGCCTGGAGTGTTTGGACAGGGGGGTGGTACTATGGCTACACCTTC. Encoded protein: CAWSVWTGGWYYGYTF. This chain links TRBV30 with TRBJ1-2, with TRBD1 matching over 10 bases. The CDR3 covers 16 residues. Unmatched junction bases numbered 7, after V lost 0 bases and J lost 3 bases. Germline CDR1 and CDR2: GTSNPN and SVGIG (reference sequence).

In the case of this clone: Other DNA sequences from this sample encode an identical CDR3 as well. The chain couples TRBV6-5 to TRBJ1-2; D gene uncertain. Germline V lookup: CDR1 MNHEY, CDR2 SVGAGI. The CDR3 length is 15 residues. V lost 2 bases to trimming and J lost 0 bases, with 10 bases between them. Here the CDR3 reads CASSYRRGANYGYTF. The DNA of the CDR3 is TGTGCCAGCAGTTACAGACGAGGAGCTAACTATGGCTACACCTTC.